These T cell receptor beta chains were read from a single sample in a study of control samples from healthy donors and cancer patients. Produced via immunoSEQ multiplex PCR; TCRdb's table is partial and in-frame only. The table includes under 450,000 clones, roughly 90% detected once. Sequenced: PBMCs. All receptors come from a man aged 40-49 years with head and neck cancer. The CDR3 runs from the conserved cysteine through the conserved F or W. The order of the fields is clone size, J gene, D gene, V gene, CDR3 DNA, CDR3 protein. A D gene is named only where the DNA matches it firmly. Clone sizes are given selectively: once, few, many, or a class where the clone is expanded.

abundance: .; j_gene: TRBJ2-7; d_gene: TRBD1; v_gene: TRBV18; CDR3nt: TGTGCCAGCTCACTAACGGACAGGACTCTCAGCGAGCAGTACTTC; CDR3aa: CASSLTDRTLSEQYF
abundance: once; j_gene: TRBJ2-1; d_gene: .; v_gene: TRBV5-5; CDR3nt: TGTGCCAGCAGCCAATTAATTTCACAGGGAGGCCTGGTAAATGAGCAGTTCTTC; CDR3aa: CASSQLISQGGLVNEQFF
abundance: few; j_gene: TRBJ1-5; d_gene: TRBD1; v_gene: TRBV6-2/TRBV6-3; CDR3nt: TGTGCCAGCAGCTTCGACAGGGCGGAGAATAGCAATCAGCCCCAGCATTTT; CDR3aa: CASSFDRAENSNQPQHF
abundance: .; j_gene: TRBJ2-2; d_gene: .; v_gene: TRBV9; CDR3nt: TGTGCCAGCAGCGTAGAACGGGGAACCGGGGAGCTGTTTTTT; CDR3aa: CASSVERGTGELFF
abundance: once; j_gene: TRBJ2-5; d_gene: .; v_gene: TRBV4-2; CDR3nt: TGTGCCAGCAGCCAAGAAGGGGGGAGGTACCAAGAGACCCAGTACTTC; CDR3aa: CASSQEGGRYQETQYF
abundance: .; j_gene: TRBJ1-2; d_gene: .; v_gene: TRBV6-5; CDR3nt: TGTGCCAGCAGTTACTGGGACAACACCAAACAACATGGCTACACCTTC; CDR3aa: CASSYWDNTKQHGYTF
abundance: .; j_gene: TRBJ1-1; d_gene: .; v_gene: TRBV19; CDR3nt: TGTGCCAGTAGTATTATGTCTACCACTGAAGCTTTCTTT; CDR3aa: CASSIMSTTEAFF
abundance: .; j_gene: TRBJ1-2; d_gene: TRBD1; v_gene: TRBV7-9; CDR3nt: TGTGCCAGCAGCTTAGCCGGGACAGGGAACTATGGCTACACCTTC; CDR3aa: CASSLAGTGNYGYTF
abundance: once; j_gene: TRBJ2-7; d_gene: .; v_gene: TRBV7-9; CDR3nt: TGTGCCAGCAGCTTTGCCGACAGCTCCTACGAGCAGTACTTC; CDR3aa: CASSFADSSYEQYF
abundance: once; j_gene: TRBJ2-7; d_gene: .; v_gene: TRBV2; CDR3nt: TGTGCCAGCAGTAAACTTATAGGGACCATAGGGACCTACGAGCAGTACTTC; CDR3aa: CASSKLIGTIGTYEQYF
abundance: .; j_gene: TRBJ2-2; d_gene: .; v_gene: TRBV9; CDR3nt: TGTGCCAGCAGCGACCCATCCGGGACACCTAACACCGGGGAGCTGTTTTTT; CDR3aa: CASSDPSGTPNTGELFF
abundance: once; j_gene: TRBJ2-7; d_gene: .; v_gene: TRBV7-9; CDR3nt: TGTGCCAGCAGCAGCAGACAAGCCCCAGGCTACGAGCAGTACTTC; CDR3aa: CASSSRQAPGYEQYF
abundance: .; j_gene: TRBJ1-6; d_gene: .; v_gene: TRBV21-1; CDR3nt: TGTGCCAGCAGCAAGGGGGTGGCAGCTAATTCACCCCTCCACTTT; CDR3aa: CASSKGVAANSPLHF
abundance: .; j_gene: TRBJ1-2; d_gene: TRBD1; v_gene: TRBV19; CDR3nt: TGTGCCAGTAGAAGACAGGGGGCTGGCTATGGCTACACCTTC; CDR3aa: CASRRQGAGYGYTF
abundance: once; j_gene: TRBJ2-7; d_gene: .; v_gene: TRBV3-1/TRBV3-2; CDR3nt: TGTGCCAGCAGCCAAGATCTACGGACAGCCTACGAGCAGTACTTC; CDR3aa: CASSQDLRTAYEQYF
abundance: .; j_gene: TRBJ1-2; d_gene: .; v_gene: TRBV14; CDR3nt: TGTGCCAGCAGCCAAGGTTTTGGGGTTCCTTTTGGCTACACCTTC; CDR3aa: CASSQGFGVPFGYTF
abundance: .; j_gene: TRBJ2-3; d_gene: TRBD2; v_gene: TRBV14; CDR3nt: TGTGCCAGCAGCCCCCTCGGGCTAGCGGGAGGGGCTGCAGATACGCAGTATTTT; CDR3aa: CASSPLGLAGGAADTQYF
abundance: .; j_gene: TRBJ1-1; d_gene: .; v_gene: TRBV27; CDR3nt: TGTGCCAGCAGTTTCGGACCGGGGGGGGAAGCTTTCTTT; CDR3aa: CASSFGPGGEAFF
abundance: .; j_gene: TRBJ1-4; d_gene: .; v_gene: TRBV5-1; CDR3nt: TGCGCCAGCAGAGCAGGAACAACTAATGAAAAACTGTTTTTT; CDR3aa: CASRAGTTNEKLFF
abundance: .; j_gene: TRBJ1-2; d_gene: TRBD1; v_gene: TRBV4-1; CDR3nt: TGCGCCAGCAGCCAAGAAGAGGGGGCAGGCTATGGCTACACCTTC; CDR3aa: CASSQEEGAGYGYTF
abundance: .; j_gene: TRBJ2-3; d_gene: .; v_gene: TRBV7-3; CDR3nt: TGTGCCAGCAGCTTAGCCCGGGGGACAGATACGCAGTATTTT; CDR3aa: CASSLARGTDTQYF
abundance: .; j_gene: TRBJ2-7; d_gene: .; v_gene: TRBV25-1; CDR3nt: TGTGCCAGCAGTGACAGGGGGGGCACCTACGAGCAGTACTTC; CDR3aa: CASSDRGGTYEQYF
abundance: .; j_gene: TRBJ2-1; d_gene: TRBD2; v_gene: TRBV9; CDR3nt: TGTGCCAGCAGCCATGGACTAGCGGGAGGCGATGAGCAGTTCTTC; CDR3aa: CASSHGLAGGDEQFF
abundance: .; j_gene: TRBJ2-7; d_gene: TRBD1; v_gene: TRBV6-1; CDR3nt: TGTGCCAGCAGTGAACGGGACAGATTCTACGAGCAGTACTTC; CDR3aa: CASSERDRFYEQYF
abundance: .; j_gene: TRBJ2-1; d_gene: TRBD1; v_gene: TRBV7-3; CDR3nt: TGTGCCAGCAGCTCGTCCTGGGACAGGGGAGACAATGAGCAGTTCTTC; CDR3aa: CASSSSWDRGDNEQFF
abundance: .; j_gene: TRBJ1-5; d_gene: .; v_gene: TRBV28; CDR3nt: TGTGCCAGCAGTTTTCCTCAGCCCCAGCATTTT; CDR3aa: CASSFPQPQHF
abundance: .; j_gene: TRBJ2-2; d_gene: .; v_gene: TRBV27; CDR3nt: TGTGCCAGCAGTTTATGGTTAAGGCCAAGGGGTTCCAGCCTCACCGGGGAGCTGTTTTTT; CDR3aa: CASSLWLRPRGSSLTGELFF
abundance: .; j_gene: TRBJ2-1; d_gene: TRBD1; v_gene: TRBV18; CDR3nt: TGTGCCAGCTCACACGACAGGGGACCCGTCCATGAGCAGTTCTTC; CDR3aa: CASSHDRGPVHEQFF
abundance: few; j_gene: TRBJ1-1; d_gene: .; v_gene: TRBV5-8; CDR3nt: TGTGCCAGCAGCTCGGGACAGAACACTGAAGCTTTCTTT; CDR3aa: CASSSGQNTEAFF
abundance: .; j_gene: TRBJ2-1; d_gene: .; v_gene: TRBV27; CDR3nt: TGTGCCAGCAGTTTCAACAGACCCAATGAGCAGTTCTTC; CDR3aa: CASSFNRPNEQFF
abundance: .; j_gene: TRBJ2-1; d_gene: .; v_gene: TRBV29-1; CDR3nt: TGCAGCGTAGGGGGAGGGAAGGAGGGCAATGAGCAGTTCTTC; CDR3aa: CSVGGGKEGNEQFF
abundance: few; j_gene: TRBJ1-4; d_gene: .; v_gene: TRBV19; CDR3nt: TGTGCCAGTAGAACTCAGGGTCGGGGCAACGAAAAACTGTTTTTT; CDR3aa: CASRTQGRGNEKLFF
abundance: .; j_gene: TRBJ2-2; d_gene: .; v_gene: TRBV7-2; CDR3nt: TGTGCCAGCAGCTTTCACGGATCGAACACCGGGGAGCTGTTTTTT; CDR3aa: CASSFHGSNTGELFF
abundance: .; j_gene: TRBJ1-1; d_gene: .; v_gene: TRBV9; CDR3nt: TGTGCCAGCAGCGCCGACATTGACGCTGAAGCTTTCTTT; CDR3aa: CASSADIDAEAFF
abundance: .; j_gene: TRBJ1-1; d_gene: .; v_gene: TRBV27; CDR3nt: TGTGCCAGCAGTTTATCAAGGAACACTGAAGCTTTCTTT; CDR3aa: CASSLSRNTEAFF
abundance: once; j_gene: TRBJ2-7; d_gene: TRBD2; v_gene: TRBV2; CDR3nt: TGTGCCAGCAGTGAAGGGCGGGGGGGACCCTACGAGCAGTACTTC; CDR3aa: CASSEGRGGPYEQYF
abundance: few; j_gene: TRBJ2-6; d_gene: .; v_gene: TRBV28; CDR3nt: TGTGCCAGCATGGGGGGCTACTCTGGGGCCAACGTCCTGACTTTC; CDR3aa: CASMGGYSGANVLTF
abundance: few; j_gene: TRBJ2-6; d_gene: .; v_gene: TRBV6-2/TRBV6-3; CDR3nt: TGTGCCAGCAGTTACGAAGTTGGTTCCACAGGCGGCTCTGGGGCCAACGTCCTGACTTTC; CDR3aa: CASSYEVGSTGGSGANVLTF
abundance: .; j_gene: TRBJ2-1; d_gene: .; v_gene: TRBV7-6; CDR3nt: TGTGCCAGCAGCCCTAGAGCAGGGAGCTACAATGAGCAGTTCTTC; CDR3aa: CASSPRAGSYNEQFF
abundance: .; j_gene: TRBJ2-7; d_gene: .; v_gene: TRBV27; CDR3nt: TGTGCCAGCAGTTTCTGGGATCGTTTGAACGAGCAGTACTTC; CDR3aa: CASSFWDRLNEQYF
abundance: .; j_gene: TRBJ1-2; d_gene: .; v_gene: TRBV15; CDR3nt: TGTGCCACCAGCAGAGTAACAGCGGAAATATATGGCTACACCTTC; CDR3aa: CATSRVTAEIYGYTF
abundance: .; j_gene: TRBJ2-1; d_gene: TRBD2; v_gene: TRBV10-3; CDR3nt: TGTGCCATCAGGGCTAGCGGGAGGGCGGGTAATGAGCAGTTCTTC; CDR3aa: CAIRASGRAGNEQFF
abundance: .; j_gene: TRBJ1-5; d_gene: .; v_gene: TRBV9; CDR3nt: TGTGCCAGCAGCCCTGGCTCCCAGCATTTT; CDR3aa: CASSPGSQHF
abundance: .; j_gene: TRBJ2-7; d_gene: TRBD1; v_gene: TRBV5-1; CDR3nt: TGCGCCAGCAGCCTGGGACAGGTCAATGGATACGAGCAGTACTTC; CDR3aa: CASSLGQVNGYEQYF
abundance: .; j_gene: TRBJ1-2; d_gene: .; v_gene: TRBV2; CDR3nt: TGCGCCTCCGGAGGGTTCTATGGCTACACCTTC; CDR3aa: CASGGFYGYTF
abundance: few; j_gene: TRBJ1-5; d_gene: TRBD1; v_gene: TRBV27; CDR3nt: TGTGCCAGCAGTCCCACGACAGGGAGCCAGCCCCAGCATTTT; CDR3aa: CASSPTTGSQPQHF
abundance: .; j_gene: TRBJ1-2; d_gene: .; v_gene: TRBV5-1; CDR3nt: TGCGCCAGCAGCTTGATACAGAACTATGGCTACACCTTC; CDR3aa: CASSLIQNYGYTF
abundance: .; j_gene: TRBJ2-3; d_gene: TRBD1; v_gene: TRBV18; CDR3nt: TGTGCCAGCTCGGCCACAGGGGGCATGTGGGCAGATACGCAGTATTTT; CDR3aa: CASSATGGMWADTQYF
abundance: .; j_gene: TRBJ1-1; d_gene: .; v_gene: TRBV18; CDR3nt: TGTGCCAGCTCACCACGGGACACCCTCACTGAAGCTTTCTTT; CDR3aa: CASSPRDTLTEAFF
abundance: .; j_gene: TRBJ2-7; d_gene: TRBD2; v_gene: TRBV28; CDR3nt: TGTGCCAGCAGTATTCCTAGCGGGGGGCGGGACGAGCAGTACTTC; CDR3aa: CASSIPSGGRDEQYF